A single sample gave rise to the 15 T cell receptor beta chains below, sequenced in a study of CD8 T cells in ankylosing spondylitis. Study observations and caveats: Blood from ankylosing spondylitis patients appeared to carry a characteristic roughly eight-variant TCR beta motif.

MiXCR, run by TCRdb on the 5' RACE reads, gives a single entry per CDR3 protein. The data show 350,000 to 550,000 distinct CDR3 sequences, about 24% seen once. These receptors' targets are unknown. Sequenced: blood, either unsorted or a sorted T cell fraction (not recorded which). These receptors originate from a male donor with ankylosing spondylitis.

This clonotype was found a few times. The rearrangement joins TRBV5-1 to TRBJ2-1; D is possibly TRBD1 (6 bases). Germline V gene sequence: CDR1 SGHRS, CDR2 YFSETQ. CDR3 size: 15 residues. The V end was cut by 7 bases, the J end by 8 bases, with 22 bases between. The CDR3 reads CASQPGVGATYEQFF. CDR3 DNA sequence: TGCGCCAGCCAACCGGGCGTGGGGGCCACTTATGAGCAGTTCTTC.

The rearrangement uses TRBV20-1 and TRBJ1-4, with 7 nucleotides matching TRBD1. Germline V gene sequence: CDR1 DFQATT, CDR2 SNEGSKA (reference sequence). The CDR3 runs to 16 residues. Unmatched junction bases numbered 13, after V lost 6 bases and J lost 3 bases. The CDR3 region is CSASGEGAPANEKLFF. CDR3 coding DNA: TGCAGTGCCTCCGGGGAGGGGGCGCCAGCTAATGAAAAACTGTTTTTT.

This clonotype has more than one count but fewer than ten. V and J are TRBV3-1 and TRBJ2-3; D remains unclear. The CDR3 length is 12 residues. Trimming pared 4 bases from V and 4 bases from J, leaving 6 bases between. Germline CDR1 and CDR2: LGHDT and YNNKEL (reference sequence). The DNA for the CDR3 is TGTGCCAGCAGCCCTCTCTCAGATACGCAGTATTTT. Encoded protein: CASSPLSDTQYF.

The chain links TRBV6-5 to TRBJ2-1; 10 bases line up with TRBD2. Losses at the gene ends were 4 bases for V and 2 bases for J; bases not matched to a gene: 5. The CDR3 extends over 16 amino acids. Germline loops: CDR1 MNHEY, CDR2 SVGAGI. The CDR3 is CASSSLAGAAYNEQFF. In nucleotides, the CDR3 is TGTGCCAGCAGTTCCCTAGCGGGAGCAGCCTACAATGAGCAGTTCTTC.

V gene TRBV20-1 combines with J gene TRBJ2-3; D gene uncertain. This CDR3 has 14 amino acids. The V end lost 6 bases, the J end lost 4 bases, and 17 bases lay between the germline ends. The germline V gene has CDR1 DFQATT and CDR2 SNEGSKA (reference sequence). The CDR3 region has the DNA TGCAGTGCCCCCTCGGGCGGATGGGCAGATACGCAGTATTTT. Translated: CSAPSGGWADTQYF.

V gene TRBV5-1 combines with J gene TRBJ1-1; unclear D gene. V was clipped by 5 bases and J by 13 bases, with 24 bases between them. Germline V lookup: CDR1 SGHRS, CDR2 YFSETQ. The CDR3 has 14 amino acids. CDR3 sequence reads: CASRYDPGSGFDFF. The CDR3 nucleotides read TGCGCCAGCAGATACGACCCAGGCTCGGGGTTTGATTTCTTT.

The chain joins TRBV4-1 to TRBJ1-1; 9 bases align to TRBD1. The CDR3 is made up of 15 amino acids. Per germline, CDR1 MGHRA and CDR2 YSYEKL. The J segment lost 4 bases and the V segment lost 2 bases, leaving 5 bases of the junction unmatched. The DNA of the CDR3 is TGCGCCAGCAGCCAATGGGGACAGGGTAGCACTGAAGCTTTCTTT. Protein sequence: CASSQWGQGSTEAFF.

This chain joins TRBV30 and TRBJ2-7; 8 nucleotides line up with TRBD2. This CDR3 has 12 amino acids. With 2 bases clipped from V and 4 bases from J, the junction kept 1 base outside the gene matches. The germline V gene encodes CDR1 GTSNPN and CDR2 SVGIG (reference sequence). For the CDR3, the DNA is TGTGCCTGGAGTAGCGGGAGATACGAGCAGTACTTC. Amino acids: CAWSSGRYEQYF.

The chain employs TRBV7-9 and TRBJ1-3; D is ambiguous. There are 14 residues in the CDR3. Germline V gene lookup returns CDR1 SEHNR and CDR2 FQNEAQ (reference sequence). The germline V and J ends were trimmed by 5 bases and 0 bases, with 8 bases remaining between them. CDR3 loop: CASSHGLSGNTIYF. CDR3 nucleotides: TGTGCCAGCAGCCACGGGCTCTCTGGAAACACCATATATTTT. Drawing the rest from reference TRBV7-9 and TRBJ1-3, the complete variable domain is DTGVSQNPRHKITKRGQNVTFRCDPISEHNRLYWYRQTLGQGPEFLTYFQNEAQLEKSRLLSDRFSAERPKGSFSTLEIQRTEQGDSAMYLCASSHGLSGNTIYFGEGSWLTVV.

This chain connects TRBV28 to TRBJ2-1; the D gene is possibly TRBD2 (5 bases). This CDR3 is 15 amino acids long. The germline CDR1 and CDR2 sequences are MDHEN and SYDVKM. Trimming cost V 8 bases and J 4 bases, with 18 bases left between them. The CDR3 protein is CASPPSLSGYNEQFF. The CDR3, as DNA: TGTGCCAGCCCCCCTTCTTTAAGCGGTTACAATGAGCAGTTCTTC.

This chain links TRBV20-1 with TRBJ2-3; D unclear. The length of the CDR3 is 13 residues. Germline assignment: CDR1 DFQATT and CDR2 SNEGSKA (reference sequence). The V end was cut by 6 bases, the J end by 0 bases, with 10 bases between. The CDR3, as DNA: TGCAGTGCGCACGCGACTAGCACAGATACGCAGTATTTT. As protein: CSAHATSTDTQYF.

The chain combines TRBV20-1 with TRBJ1-4; D remains unclear. The CDR3 loop spans 14 amino acids. Germline CDR1 DFQATT, CDR2 SNEGSKA (reference sequence). The V end was cut by 0 bases, the J end by 8 bases, with 13 bases between. For the CDR3, the DNA is TGCAGTGCTAGAGAAAATGCGATGGGAGAAAAACTGTTTTTT. Translating it yields CSARENAMGEKLFF.

This chain uses TRBV2 with TRBJ2-7; a possible D gene is TRBD1 (5 bases). The CDR3 is 12 residues long. Trimming took off 6 bases at V and 5 bases at J, with 11 bases between the two ends. Germline V gene lookup returns CDR1 SNHLY and CDR2 FYNNEI. CDR3 sequence (DNA): TGTGCCAGCAGATCTGACAGCCACGAGCAGTACTTC. Its protein product is CASRSDSHEQYF.

The sample holds many counts of this clonotype. The V and J genes are TRBV5-1 and TRBJ2-5; D unresolved. Germline V gene lookup returns CDR1 SGHRS and CDR2 YFSETQ. Trimming shortened V by 2 bases and J by 2 bases, and 10 bases separated the two germline ends. The CDR3 contains 14 residues. The CDR3 DNA reads TGCGCCAGCAGCTTAGGCCAGCTACAAGAGACCCAGTACTTC. Translation: CASSLGQLQETQYF.

This clonotype was seen just once. The chain couples TRBV20-1 to TRBJ2-1; no reliable D call. The ends were cut back, 3 bases at V and 4 bases at J, with 4 bases in the middle. This CDR3 is 11 amino acids long. The germline V gene has CDR1 DFQATT and CDR2 SNEGSKA (reference sequence). For the CDR3, the DNA is TGCAGTGCTAGTATATACAATGAGCAGTTCTTC. Its protein product is CSASIYNEQFF.